These 21 T cell receptor beta chains were sequenced from one sample in a study of naive and memory T cell subsets. Two oligonucleotides, mixed equimolar, formed the beta constant-region primer covering TRBC1 and TRBC2. TCRdb re-called the UMI-ligation and nested PCR reads with MiXCR, one entry per CDR3 protein. The sample contains some 100,000 distinct CDR3 sequences, more than 6.5% of which appear only once. Sequenced material: central memory CD4+ T cells from blood. The receptors here all came from a human donor in good health.

About this clonotype: Sequence at one end of the junction differs from germline and may be a read error. The V and J genes are TRBV9 and TRBJ2-5; D gene ambiguous. There are 13 residues in the CDR3. CDR1 is SGDLS, CDR2 YYNGEE, per germline. The CDR3 sequence: CASSVGFQDTQYF. CDR3 coding DNA: TGTGCCAGCAGCGTAGGGTTTCAAGATACCCAGTACTTC.

The rearrangement joins TRBV7-2 to TRBJ2-1, with 15 bases fitting TRBD2. The CDR3 consists of 17 residues. The V gene's germline CDR1 is SGHTA and CDR2 FQGNSA. V lost 4 bases to trimming and J lost 4 bases; unmatched junction nucleotides: 5. CDR3 sequence reads: CASSSRTSGGVYNEQFF. DNA for the CDR3: TGTGCCAGCAGCTCCCGGACTAGCGGGGGGGTTTACAATGAGCAGTTCTTC. Full variable domain (rest looked up from reference TRBV7-2 and TRBJ2-1): GAGVSQSPSNKVTEKGKDVELRCDPISGHTALYWYRQSLGQGLEFLIYFQGNSAPDKSGLPSDRFSAERTGGSVSTLTIQRTQQEDSAVYLCASSSRTSGGVYNEQFFGPGTRLTVL.

This chain uses TRBV28 with TRBJ1-1; TRBD1 is a possible D gene (6 bases). There are 12 residues in the CDR3. Trimming pared 8 bases from V and 8 bases from J, leaving 15 bases between. Per the germline V gene, CDR1 is MDHEN and CDR2 is SYDVKM. CDR3 in DNA: TGTGCCAGCGGCTTAATCGACAGGGAAGCTTTCTTT. As protein: CASGLIDREAFF.

This clonotype has more than one count but fewer than ten. The rearrangement links TRBV12-3 or TRBV12-4 to TRBJ2-2, with TRBD1 as a possible D gene (5 bases). V lost 6 bases, J lost 5 bases, and 16 bases lay in between. The CDR3 has 15 residues. CDR3 sequence: CASSPRGAGTGELFF. In nucleotides, the CDR3 is TGTGCCAGCAGCCCTAGGGGCGCCGGGACCGGGGAGCTGTTTTTT.

This clonotype was seen ten or more times. The genes are TRBV6-2 or TRBV6-3 and TRBJ1-6; 10 bases match TRBD1. The ends lost 6 bases at V and 10 bases at J; junction bases unmatched: 6. The CDR3 covers 14 residues. Germline V gene data show CDR1 as MNHEY and CDR2 as SVGEGT. The CDR3 nucleotides read TGTGCCAGCAGCCGGGACAGGGGAGACTCACCCCTCCACTTT. Its translation: CASSRDRGDSPLHF.

The chain couples TRBV7-2 to TRBJ2-6, with TRBD1 matching over 7 bases. V shed 3 bases and J 5 bases; nucleotides not matched to a gene: 4. The germline V gene has CDR1 SGHTA and CDR2 FQGNSA. The CDR3 is 15 amino acids. The CDR3 nucleotides are TGTGCCAGCAGCTTTTCGACAGGGCGGGCCAACGTCCTGACTTTC. This translates into CASSFSTGRANVLTF.

This clonotype was seen repeatedly, ten times or more. The chain carries TRBV6-2 or TRBV6-3 and TRBJ2-3; D is possibly TRBD1 or TRBD2 (6 bases each). V was pared by 2 bases and J by 6 bases, with 15 bases between. The CDR3 consists of 15 residues. In germline, CDR1 is MNHEY, CDR2 SVGEGT. The CDR3 nucleotides are TGTGCCAGCAGTTACGGGGGGCTAGCTTCTGATACGCAGTATTTT. Its translation is CASSYGGLASDTQYF.

This rearrangement joins TRBV28 to TRBJ2-2; 10 bases are a match to TRBD2. Germline CDR1 MDHEN, CDR2 SYDVKM. This CDR3 is built from 15 residues. Trimming at V came to 6 bases and at J to 8 bases, leaving 9 bases not matched to a gene. The CDR3 spells CASRSGGAAFGELFF. DNA for the CDR3: TGTGCCAGCAGGAGCGGGGGGGCCGCTTTTGGGGAGCTGTTTTTT.

The chain carries TRBV7-2 and TRBJ1-1; D is ambiguous. Deletions cut 4 bases from V and 0 bases from J, with 15 bases between. Germline V lookup: CDR1 SGHTA, CDR2 FQGNSA. This CDR3 is 16 amino acids long. The CDR3 loop reads CASSSGRVPVNTEAFF. In nucleotides, the CDR3 is TGTGCCAGCAGCTCCGGTCGAGTCCCCGTGAACACTGAAGCTTTCTTT.

This clonotype was counted between two and nine times. The J gene is TRBJ2-3, the V gene TRBV7-2; D may be TRBD1 (5 bases). The germline gives CDR1 SGHTA, CDR2 FQGNSA. Trimming took off 2 bases at V and 5 bases at J, with 8 bases between the two ends. This CDR3 contains 13 residues. For the CDR3, the DNA is TGTGCCAGCAGCTTACAGGGTATAGATACGCAGTATTTT. This codes for CASSLQGIDTQYF.

This clonotype showed up many times. The chain is built from TRBV7-9 and TRBJ1-1; D might be TRBD1 (6 bases). The CDR3 is 15 amino acids. The germline V gene has CDR1 SEHNR and CDR2 FQNEAQ (reference sequence). V was clipped by 7 bases and J by 2 bases, with 17 bases between them. The CDR3 protein is CASTPREGGNTEAFF. CDR3 nucleotides: TGTGCCAGCACCCCTCGGGAAGGGGGAAACACTGAAGCTTTCTTT. Looking up the rest from reference TRBV7-9 and TRBJ1-1 gives the full variable domain: DTGVSQNPRHKITKRGQNVTFRCDPISEHNRLYWYRQTLGQGPEFLTYFQNEAQLEKSRLLSDRFSAERPKGSFSTLEIQRTEQGDSAMYLCASTPREGGNTEAFFGQGTRLTVV.

This chain connects TRBV2 to TRBJ1-1; D is ambiguous. The CDR3 consists of 14 residues. V was pared by 7 bases and J by 2 bases, with 14 bases between. CDR1 is SNHLY, CDR2 FYNNEI, per germline. The CDR3 loop reads CASTRGPGNTEAFF. CDR3 coding DNA: TGTGCCAGCACCCGAGGGCCGGGTAACACTGAAGCTTTCTTT.

The gene calls are TRBV12-3 or TRBV12-4 and TRBJ1-1, with no clear D. CDR3 length: 14 residues. The ends were cut back, 3 bases at V and 2 bases at J, with 10 bases in the middle. This CDR3 is CASSFGSLNTEAFF. The CDR3 DNA follows: TGTGCCAGCAGTTTCGGCAGCTTAAACACTGAAGCTTTCTTT.

This clonotype appeared many times. The rearrangement links TRBV18 to TRBJ2-7; tentative D call: TRBD2 (5 bases). CDR1 is KGHSH and CDR2 is LQKENI in the germline V gene. The CDR3 covers 13 residues. Deletions cut 6 bases from V and 4 bases from J, with 13 bases between. The CDR3 here is CASSGGLGYEQYF. The CDR3 nucleotides read TGTGCCAGCTCCGGAGGTCTGGGATACGAGCAGTACTTC.

This clonotype appeared many times. The chain is built from TRBV12-3 or TRBV12-4 and TRBJ2-2; D is unresolved. The CDR3 runs 16 residues. V lost 2 bases and J 0 bases, leaving 10 bases between the germline ends. The chain's CDR3 is CASSLLRTSNTGELFF. The DNA for the CDR3 is TGTGCCAGCAGTTTACTTAGGACGTCGAACACCGGGGAGCTGTTTTTT.

This clonotype ranks as medium-sized (0.01 to 0.1%). The V and J genes are TRBV5-1 and TRBJ2-2; D remains ambiguous. Germline CDR1 reads SGHRS; CDR2 reads YFSETQ. The CDR3 covers 15 residues. Trimming removed 4 bases at V and 0 bases at J, with 10 bases between. CDR3 in amino acids: CASSPAAANTGELFF. The CDR3 nucleotides are TGCGCCAGCAGCCCGGCGGCAGCGAACACCGGGGAGCTGTTTTTT.

This clonotype has at least ten counts. The chain's CDR3 is CSAPPVRGGATDTQYF. In nucleotides, the CDR3 is TGCAGTGCTCCTCCCGTCCGCGGGGGGGCCACAGATACGCAGTATTTT. The chain links TRBV20-1 to TRBJ2-3; 9 nucleotides match TRBD2. V gave up 5 bases and J gave up 2 bases; unmatched junction bases: 11. The CDR3 is 16 residues long. CDR1 and CDR2 from the germline V gene are DFQATT and SNEGSKA (reference sequence).

This clonotype was counted ten times or more. The genes are TRBV2 and TRBJ2-2; D not certain. Deletions cut 5 bases from V and 7 bases from J, with 14 bases between. CDR3 size: 14 residues. Germline V lookup: CDR1 SNHLY, CDR2 FYNNEI. Here the CDR3 reads CASSRYSLGGELFF. DNA of the CDR3: TGTGCCAGCAGTCGTTACAGTTTGGGCGGGGAGCTGTTTTTT.

This clonotype showed up many times. The V and J genes are TRBV9 and TRBJ2-7; tentatively, D is TRBD1 or TRBD2 (6 bases each). This CDR3 comprises 15 residues. The germline CDR1 and CDR2 sequences are SGDLS and YYNGEE. V lost 0 bases, J lost 5 bases, and 15 bases lay in between. This chain's CDR3 is CASSVGTGRLDEQYF. Written as DNA, the CDR3 is TGTGCCAGCAGCGTAGGAACAGGGAGGCTTGACGAGCAGTACTTC.

This clonotype has a count of ten or more. This chain uses TRBV7-2 with TRBJ2-3; TRBD2 aligns across 7 bases. This CDR3 spans 16 amino acids. V dropped 1 base and J dropped 4; count of bases not matched to a gene: 8. From germline, CDR1 is SGHTA and CDR2 FQGNSA. CDR3 sequence reads: CASSLGFLAGPDTQYF. The CDR3 nucleotides read TGTGCCAGCAGCTTAGGCTTTTTAGCGGGCCCAGATACGCAGTATTTT.

This clonotype was detected only a few times. The chain is built from TRBV6-1 and TRBJ2-4; the match to TRBD2 covers 7 bases. The CDR3 spans 13 residues. With V trimmed by 7 bases and J by 9 bases, 9 bases remained unmatched. The germline V gene encodes CDR1 MNHNS and CDR2 SASEGT. CDR3 sequence: CASIARGGSIQYF. The CDR3 DNA reads as TGTGCCAGCATCGCTCGGGGCGGGAGCATTCAGTACTTC.